This record concerns one TCR beta chain sequence. Antigen specificity is unknown. TCRdb recomputed calls from the reads with MiXCR, one row per CDR3 protein. The sample has about a million distinct CDR3 sequences, under 40% seen once. The data originate from a study of T cell repertoires in cytomegalovirus infection. Study at large: In the study, CMV epitopes included recently identified HLA-C-restricted and well-studied HLA-B-restricted ones. Public signatures in TCR beta pointed to CMV infection and matching HLA type. Study-level findings and limits: HLA-C-restricted CMV-specific TCR beta clonotypes prevailed in the ex vivo response.

CDR1 is SGHNT and CDR2 is YYREEE in the germline V gene (reference sequence). The CDR3 is 17 amino acids. Trimming cost V 4 bases and J 5 bases; bases outside gene matches: 17. The V gene is TRBV5-4, the J gene TRBJ2-5, with 7 bases fitting TRBD1. Sequencing was performed on cultured CD8+ T cells from PBMCs, taken from culture after CMV antigen stimulation. The TCR originated in a human donor in good health (CMV status not recorded). Some clones in this sample may be carry-over from other donors' samples. CDR3 amino acids: CASSPISGTVDEETQYF. For the CDR3, the DNA is TGTGCCAGCAGCCCCATATCCGGGACAGTGGACGAGGAGACCCAGTACTTC. Full variable domain (missing parts from reference TRBV5-4 and TRBJ2-5): ETGVTQSPTHLIKTRGQQVTLRCSSQSGHNTVSWYQQALGQGPQFIFQYYREEENGRGNFPPRFSGLQFPNYSSELNVNALELDDSALYLCASSPISGTVDEETQYFGPGTRLLVL.